A single sample gave rise to the 26 T cell receptor beta chains below, sequenced in a study of T cell responses to AZD1222 COVID-19 vaccine. The protocol was immunoSEQ multiplex PCR, while the TCRdb copy is restricted to in-frame clones and leaves out a portion. This table has 90,000 to 150,000 clones, more than 75% appearing once. Specimen: peripheral blood, collected on day 0 of AZD1222 vaccination. The receptors were sampled from an adult in good health.

The genes are TRBV18 and TRBJ1-2; D is undetermined. There are 13 residues in the CDR3. Germline loops: CDR1 KGHSH, CDR2 LQKENI. Trimming took off 3 bases at V and 4 bases at J, with 9 bases between the two ends. This CDR3 is CASSPGGRYGYTF. DNA for the CDR3: TGTGCCAGCTCACCCGGAGGCCGCTATGGCTACACCTTC.

The chain couples TRBV6-1 to TRBJ1-6, with D tentatively TRBD1 (6 bases). The CDR3 is made up of 17 amino acids. V dropped 3 bases and J dropped 0 bases, with 12 bases sitting between them. Germline CDR1 and CDR2: MNHNS and SASEGT. CDR3 protein: CASSDPDRSSYNSPLHF. For the CDR3, the DNA is TGTGCCAGCAGTGACCCCGACAGGAGCTCCTATAATTCACCCCTCCACTTT.

This chain joins TRBV6-5 and TRBJ1-3, with D maybe TRBD1 (6 bases). Germline assignment: CDR1 MNHEY and CDR2 SVGAGI. This CDR3 has 15 amino acids. Trimming pared 6 bases from V and 4 bases from J, leaving 16 bases between. The CDR3 coding sequence is TGTGCCAGCAGCTCCACAGGGAGAAACGGAAACACCATATATTTT. Translating it yields CASSSTGRNGNTIYF.

The chain combines TRBV11-2 with TRBJ2-7; perhaps D is TRBD1 or TRBD2 (5 bases each). The CDR3 runs 16 residues. V was cut by 0 bases and J by 2 bases, with 14 bases left in between. Germline loops: CDR1 SGHAT, CDR2 FQNNGV. The CDR3: CASSLDAGRGPYEQYF. For the CDR3, the DNA is TGTGCCAGCAGCTTAGATGCCGGCCGGGGACCCTACGAGCAGTACTTC.

The chain employs TRBV9 and TRBJ1-3; 8 bases match TRBD1. Germline CDR1 is SGDLS and CDR2 is YYNGEE. V lost 4 bases and J lost 4; bases outside the gene matches: 7. The CDR3 consists of 15 residues. CDR3 in amino acids: CASSPRQGSGNTIYF. In DNA, the CDR3 is TGTGCCAGCAGCCCAAGACAGGGGAGCGGAAACACCATATATTTT.

The genes are TRBV7-6 and TRBJ1-2; no definite D call. Germline CDR1 reads SGHVS; CDR2 reads FNYEAQ. This CDR3 is 13 amino acids long. The germline V and J ends were trimmed by 5 bases and 8 bases, with 15 bases remaining between them. The CDR3 nucleotides read TGTGCCAGCAGCCTCCTAGAAGACGGAGGCTACACCTTC. It translates to CASSLLEDGGYTF.

The rearrangement uses TRBV19 and TRBJ1-1, with 11 bases aligning to TRBD1. The length of the CDR3 is 15 residues. Trimming at V came to 5 bases and at J to 5 bases, leaving 7 bases not matched to a gene. Germline-derived CDR1 and CDR2 are LNHDA and SQIVND (reference sequence). CDR3 loop: CASSPGQGDRTEAFF. The DNA for the CDR3 is TGTGCCAGTAGTCCGGGACAGGGGGACCGGACTGAAGCTTTCTTT.

J is TRBJ1-5 and V is TRBV3-1 (or the pseudogene TRBV3-2), with D unclear. CDR3 length: 14 residues. The germline gives CDR1 LGHDT, CDR2 YNNKEL (reference sequence). Between the trimmed V and J ends, which lost 1 base and 4 bases, there was a span of 8 bases. CDR3 sequence reads: CASSQVTQNQPQHF. The CDR3 DNA reads as TGTGCCAGCAGCCAAGTGACACAAAATCAGCCCCAGCATTTT.

The CDR3 reads CASSQGAGPPAEQYF. CDR3 nucleotides: TGCGCCAGCAGCCAAGGGGCAGGGCCCCCCGCGGAGCAGTACTTC. The chain recombines TRBV4-1 with TRBJ2-7, with D tentatively TRBD1 (5 bases). Germline V CDR1 and CDR2: MGHRA, YSYEKL. The CDR3 is 15 amino acids. V gave up 1 base and J gave up 7 bases, with 17 bases separating them.

This clone was seen more than once but under ten times. The chain joins TRBV18 to TRBJ1-4, with 9 bases matching TRBD1. J was trimmed by 7 bases and V by 4 bases; bases with no gene match: 7. The length of the CDR3 is 15 residues. In germline, CDR1 is KGHSH, CDR2 LQKENI. The CDR3 loop is CASSRGTGQGEKLFF. CDR3 sequence (DNA): TGTGCCAGCTCACGGGGGACAGGGCAGGGTGAAAAACTGTTTTTT.

The chain carries TRBV5-6 and TRBJ1-2; a possible D gene is TRBD1 (5 bases). Germline loops: CDR1 SGHDT, CDR2 YYEEEE. The CDR3 spans 14 residues. V lost 4 bases, J lost 9 bases, and 19 bases lay in between. The CDR3 loop is CASSGGGLVGSYTF. CDR3 nucleotides: TGTGCCAGCAGCGGGGGAGGACTGGTCGGAAGCTACACCTTC.

CDR3 bases: TGTGCCAGCAGTTACGCAGGGAACTACGAGCAGTACTTC. This codes for CASSYAGNYEQYF. This chain uses TRBV6-2 or TRBV6-3 with TRBJ2-7, with D tentatively TRBD1 (5 bases). Germline V gene lookup returns CDR1 MNHEY and CDR2 SVGEGT. Trimming shortened V by 2 bases and J by 3 bases, and 8 bases separated the two germline ends. The CDR3 runs to 13 residues.

This chain joins TRBV5-1 and TRBJ1-1; D gene uncertain. CDR1 and CDR2 from the germline V gene are SGHRS and YFSETQ. The ends were cut back, 2 bases at V and 1 base at J, with 9 bases in the middle. The CDR3 spans 14 residues. CDR3: CASSLARENTEAFF. CDR3 in DNA: TGCGCCAGCAGCTTAGCTAGGGAGAACACTGAAGCTTTCTTT.

DNA for the CDR3: TGTGCCAGCAGCTTAAGTCCAAACACAGATACGCAGTATTTT. Translating gives CASSLSPNTDTQYF. The chain is built from TRBV7-3 and TRBJ2-3; D is unresolved. This CDR3 has 14 residues. V lost 1 base to trimming and J lost 2 bases, with 7 bases between them. CDR1 SGHTA and CDR2 FQGTGA come from the germline V gene.

The chain recombines TRBV7-2 with TRBJ1-6, with D perhaps TRBD1 (6 bases). The CDR3 runs 13 residues. Per germline, CDR1 SGHTA and CDR2 FQGNSA. The ends were cut back, 3 bases at V and 7 bases at J, with 7 bases in the middle. CDR3 DNA: TGTGCCAGCAGCTTGACAGGCAATTCACCCCTCCACTTT. It is translated as CASSLTGNSPLHF.

This chain uses TRBV7-9 with TRBJ1-2; D ambiguous. CDR1 and CDR2 from the germline V gene are SEHNR and FQNEAQ (reference sequence). There are 13 residues in the CDR3. The CDR3 region is CAISGREGRGYTF. CDR3 coding DNA: TGTGCGATCTCGGGTAGGGAAGGTCGGGGCTACACCTTC.

The CDR3 sequence: CASSVATRANYGYTF. The CDR3, as DNA: TGTGCCAGCAGCGTAGCTACGCGGGCTAACTATGGCTACACCTTC. The chain has TRBV9 and TRBJ1-2; D call uncertain. The V gene's germline CDR1 is SGDLS and CDR2 YYNGEE. The CDR3 covers 15 residues. V was trimmed by 0 bases and J by 0 bases, leaving 9 bases between them.

This clone has a count of ten or more. V and J are TRBV27 and TRBJ1-6; D not resolved. Germline-derived CDR1 and CDR2 are MNHEY and SMNVEV (reference sequence). CDR3 length: 15 residues. V gave up 1 base and J gave up 7 bases, with 11 bases separating them. The chain's CDR3 is CASSLYLGENSPLHF. The CDR3 coding sequence is TGTGCCAGCAGTTTATATTTAGGAGAGAATTCACCCCTCCACTTT.

J is TRBJ1-2 and V is TRBV29-1, with D possibly matching TRBD1 (5 bases). The V and J ends lost 3 bases and 8 bases respectively, with 25 bases between them. CDR1 SQVTM and CDR2 ANQGSEA come from the germline V gene. The CDR3 runs 16 residues. CDR3 sequence: CSVEVGGGGSFPGYTF. As DNA, the CDR3 is TGCAGCGTTGAGGTTGGGGGAGGCGGGTCATTCCCGGGCTACACCTTC.

J is TRBJ2-3 and V is TRBV3-1 (or the pseudogene TRBV3-2), with TRBD2 identical over 8 bases. This CDR3 is built from 15 residues. The germline CDR1 and CDR2 sequences are LGHDT and YNNKEL (reference sequence). V dropped 3 bases and J dropped 4; count of bases not matched to a gene: 6. CDR3 coding DNA: TGTGCCAGCAGCCACCCCGGGGGGGCGGCAGATACGCAGTATTTT. Translating it yields CASSHPGGAADTQYF.

This rearrangement joins TRBV9 to TRBJ2-2; 7 bases are shared with TRBD2. CDR1 and CDR2 from the germline V gene are SGDLS and YYNGEE. Losses at the gene ends were 3 bases for V and 1 base for J; bases not matched to a gene: 6. CDR3 size: 16 residues. For the CDR3, the DNA is TGTGCCAGCAGCGACCCCGGCGGGGGGAACACCGGGGAGCTGTTTTTT. Protein: CASSDPGGGNTGELFF.

The gene calls are TRBV7-3 and TRBJ1-2, with 9 bases fitting TRBD1. This CDR3 region has 15 residues. Losses at the gene ends were 0 bases for V and 5 bases for J; bases not matched to a gene: 4. The germline gives CDR1 SGHTA, CDR2 FQGTGA. This CDR3 reads CASSLTGTGTYGYTF. Here the CDR3 DNA reads TGTGCCAGCAGCTTAACGGGGACAGGGACATATGGCTACACCTTC.

The V and J genes are TRBV14 and TRBJ1-6; D uncertain. The V end was cut by 4 bases, the J end by 10 bases, with 8 bases between. The CDR3 has 12 amino acids. Per the germline V gene, CDR1 is SGHDN and CDR2 is FVKESK. CDR3 bases: TGTGCCAGCAGCCCGGGTGGATCACCCCTCCACTTT. This translates into CASSPGGSPLHF.

V usage is TRBV6-5 and J usage is TRBJ1-3; 9 bases match TRBD1. Germline V gives CDR1 MNHEY, CDR2 SVGAGI. This CDR3 spans 16 amino acids. Trimming removed 0 bases from V and 4 bases from J; junction bases left unmatched: 4. The CDR3 DNA sequence: TGTGCCAGCAGTTACTCGGGACAGGGCCCGGGAAACACCATATATTTT. The encoded protein is CASSYSGQGPGNTIYF.

J is TRBJ2-5 and V is TRBV7-8, with D perhaps being TRBD1 or TRBD2 (7 bases each). Trimming stripped 10 bases from V and 3 bases from J, with 15 bases between. Germline values: CDR1 SGHVS, CDR2 FQNEAQ. The CDR3 contains 13 residues. CDR3 protein: CAILQGREETQYF. The DNA of the CDR3 is TGTGCCATTTTACAGGGGAGGGAAGAGACCCAGTACTTC.

This sequence joins TRBV29-1 and TRBJ1-5; perhaps TRBD1 as D (6 bases). Germline V lookup: CDR1 SQVTM, CDR2 ANQGSEA. The CDR3 sequence is 13 residues long. Trimming stripped 4 bases from V and 3 bases from J, with 10 bases between. CDR3 residues: CSVARDINQPQHF. The CDR3 bases are TGCAGCGTTGCCCGGGACATCAATCAGCCCCAGCATTTT.